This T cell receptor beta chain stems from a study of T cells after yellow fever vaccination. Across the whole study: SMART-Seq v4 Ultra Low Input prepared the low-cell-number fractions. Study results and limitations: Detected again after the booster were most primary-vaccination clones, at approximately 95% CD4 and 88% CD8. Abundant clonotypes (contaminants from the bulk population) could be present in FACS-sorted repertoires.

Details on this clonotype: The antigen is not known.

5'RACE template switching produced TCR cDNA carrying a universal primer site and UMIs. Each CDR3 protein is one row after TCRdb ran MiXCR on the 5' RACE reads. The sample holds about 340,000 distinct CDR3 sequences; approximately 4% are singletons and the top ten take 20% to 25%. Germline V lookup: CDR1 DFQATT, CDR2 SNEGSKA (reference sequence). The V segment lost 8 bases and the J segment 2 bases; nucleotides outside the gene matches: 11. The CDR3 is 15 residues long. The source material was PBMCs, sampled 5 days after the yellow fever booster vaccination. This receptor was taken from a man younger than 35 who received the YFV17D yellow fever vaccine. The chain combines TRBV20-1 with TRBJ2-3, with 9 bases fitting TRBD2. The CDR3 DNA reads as TGCAGTACAGCGGGGGGTAACGGGAACACAGATACGCAGTATTTT. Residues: CSTAGGNGNTDTQYF.